This T cell receptor (beta chain) originates from a study of T-cell memory formation after mild COVID-19. Study background: Largely, TCR clusters stayed within a single donor. Whole-study findings and limits: Clones shrinking between day 15 and 85 showed a balanced CD4/CD8 split, and those that grew later tilted toward CD4+. CD4+ contracting clones lay mainly in CM and EM, CD8+ ones in EMRA.

The J segment lost 5 bases and the V segment lost 6 bases, leaving 4 bases of the junction unmatched. Germline V gene lookup returns CDR1 MNHEY and CDR2 SVGEGT. The CDR3 loop spans 12 amino acids. This clonotype has more than one count but fewer than ten. Its target is unknown. cDNA libraries for TCR alpha and TCR beta, carrying sample barcodes and UMIs, came from 5'RACE with constant-segment primers. TCRdb fed the 5' RACE reads into MiXCR, producing one record per CDR3 protein. The sample lists hundreds of thousands of distinct CDR3 sequences, about 15% seen once, with about 22% in the top ten. This chain uses TRBV6-2 or TRBV6-3 with TRBJ2-7, with 7 bases that match TRBD1. Material: PBMCs or a T cell subset sorted from them (not recorded which). The sequence came from a man younger than 30 who had mild COVID-19 (a few samples of this study predate the infection). Cell type and time point are not known. DNA of the CDR3: TGTGCCAGCAGCGATGACAGGGACGAGCAGTACGTC. Its protein product is CASSDDRDEQYV.